This T cell receptor (beta chain) was identified in a study of T cell repertoires in aging, cancer and after chemotherapy. Study-level background: The full dataset contained 8.5 million to 10 million TCR reads.

Trimming took off 5 bases at V and 9 bases at J, with 9 bases between the two ends. The CDR3 spans 12 residues. Germline-derived CDR1 and CDR2 are SGHKS and YYEKEE (reference sequence). This clonotype was recorded a few times. Amplification of TCR beta used genomic DNA extracted from peripheral blood. A mixed TRB-A/B primer pool amplified rearranged TRB by multiplex touch-down PCR. TCRdb reanalysed the multiplex PCR reads using MiXCR and keeps one entry per CDR3 protein. This sample has around 9,500 distinct CDR3 sequences, with over 50% found just once. V gene TRBV5-5 combines with J gene TRBJ1-6; D is unresolved. The sequenced material came from blood. The sequence was collected from a human donor in good health. Written as DNA, the CDR3 is TGTGCCAGCAGACTAGGCGGTTCACCCCTCCACTTT. Translated, it gives CASRLGGSPLHF.